The 16 T cell receptor beta chains in this list originate from one sample, sequenced in a study of shared clonotypes between healthy human individuals. As defined, naive CD8 cells were CD45RO-negative and positively selected for CCR7, with terminally differentiated effector memory CD45RA+ cells excluded. Data came from immunoSEQ multiplex PCR; TCRdb stores just in-frame clones and leaves some out. This repertoire shows around 1.9 million clones, 90% to 95% found once; its top ten account for roughly 1.8%. The sequenced sample consisted of naive CD8+ T cells from PBMCs. These TCRs come from a man aged 18 to 30 in good health. Some clones in this sample may be carry-over from other donors' samples.

This rearrangement joins TRBV28 to TRBJ1-2; D might be TRBD1 (6 bases). Germline-derived CDR1 and CDR2 are MDHEN and SYDVKM. The germline V and J ends were trimmed by 7 bases and 5 bases, with 17 bases remaining between them. The CDR3 sequence is 14 residues long. CDR3 protein: CASKPTGTLYGYTF. The CDR3 nucleotides are TGTGCCAGCAAGCCAACCGGGACATTATATGGCTACACCTTC.

The rearrangement uses TRBV4-1 and TRBJ2-1; 15 nucleotides agree with TRBD2. The CDR3 runs to 18 residues. CDR1 MGHRA and CDR2 YSYEKL come from the germline V gene. With V trimmed by 3 bases and J by 6 bases, 9 bases remained unmatched. The CDR3, as DNA: TGCGCCAGCAGCCAGGCCGGACTAGCGGGAGGGAGGTCCAATGAGCAGTTCTTC. It yields the protein CASSQAGLAGGRSNEQFF.

The chain couples TRBV7-9 to TRBJ1-1; possibly TRBD1 for D (5 bases). The CDR3 has 13 residues. Trimming removed 5 bases at V and 5 bases at J, with 12 bases between. CDR1 is SEHNR and CDR2 is FQNEAQ in the germline V gene (reference sequence). The CDR3 loop is CASSARGRTEAFF. CDR3 nucleotide sequence: TGTGCCAGCAGCGCGCGGGGGAGGACTGAAGCTTTCTTT.

Note on this clone: Other nucleotide sequences in the sample specify the same CDR3. The V and J genes are TRBV6-5 and TRBJ1-2; 7 bases align to TRBD1. This CDR3 has 13 residues. The germline V gene encodes CDR1 MNHEY and CDR2 SVGAGI. V shed 5 bases, J shed 8 bases, and the junction held 8 bases outside the gene matches. The CDR3 DNA reads TGTGCCAGCAGTCTCGACAGGGCGGGAGGCTACACCTTC. This sequence encodes CASSLDRAGGYTF.

V and J are TRBV5-6 and TRBJ1-1, with no clear D. Germline CDR1 is SGHDT and CDR2 is YYEEEE. V dropped 4 bases and J dropped 1 base, with 11 bases sitting between them. The CDR3 extends over 14 amino acids. The CDR3 DNA is TGTGCCAGCAGCGAACGACCAGGGAACACTGAAGCTTTCTTT. Translation gives CASSERPGNTEAFF.

This clone turned up a few times. The CDR3 is CASSFRRNTEAFF. CDR3 coding DNA: TGCGCCAGCAGCTTCCGGCGGAACACTGAAGCTTTCTTT. The chain uses TRBV5-1 and TRBJ1-1; D gene unclear. Per germline, CDR1 SGHRS and CDR2 YFSETQ. The CDR3 is 13 amino acids. V dropped 2 bases and J dropped 1 base, with 6 bases sitting between them. Supplemented by reference TRBV5-1 and TRBJ1-1, the full variable domain reads KAGVTQTPRYLIKTRGQQVTLSCSPISGHRSVSWYQQTPGQGLQFLFEYFSETQRNKGNFPGRFSGRQFSNSRSEMNVSTLELGDSALYLCASSFRRNTEAFFGQGTRLTVV.

This sequence joins TRBV10-3 and TRBJ1-1; D may be TRBD1 (5 bases). Between the trimmed V and J ends, which lost 3 bases and 5 bases, there was a span of 25 bases. The CDR3 runs 18 residues. Germline CDR1 is ENHRY and CDR2 is SYGVKD. The CDR3 DNA reads as TGTGCCATCAGTGAAGGTGGCATTGTCGGGGGGAGTAGTACTGAAGCTTTCTTT. Translating it yields CAISEGGIVGGSSTEAFF.

A note on this clone: This specimen includes other DNA sequences encoding the same CDR3. The chain recombines TRBV6-5 with TRBJ2-3, with a weak D call TRBD1 (6 bases). Trimming pared 3 bases from V and 3 bases from J, leaving 10 bases between. CDR3 size: 14 residues. The V gene's germline CDR1 is MNHEY and CDR2 SVGAGI. The CDR3 DNA reads TGTGCCAGCAGTTATGGGGGCCCGACAGATACGCAGTATTTT. Amino acid sequence: CASSYGGPTDTQYF.

The chain couples TRBV10-3 to TRBJ2-1, with TRBD2 matching over 7 bases. Looked up from germline, CDR1 is ENHRY and CDR2 is SYGVKD. Trimming took 9 bases from V and 4 from J; bases not matched to a gene: 3. The CDR3 covers 12 residues. The chain's CDR3 is CAMGLLYNEQFF. The CDR3 DNA sequence: TGTGCCATGGGACTACTTTACAATGAGCAGTTCTTC.

The J gene is TRBJ1-4, the V gene TRBV9; TRBD1 agrees at 10 bases. The V and J ends lost 3 bases and 6 bases, in that order; junction bases with no gene match: 5. CDR3 length: 15 residues. Germline CDR1 reads SGDLS; CDR2 reads YYNGEE. For the CDR3, the DNA is TGTGCCAGCAGCGCATGGACAGGGGGGGATGAAAAACTGTTTTTT. Amino acids: CASSAWTGGDEKLFF. The variable domain in full, completed from reference TRBV9 and TRBJ1-4, reads DSGVTQTPKHLITATGQRVTLRCSPRSGDLSVYWYQQSLDQGLQFLIQYYNGEERAKGNILERFSAQQFPDLHSELNLSSLELGDSALYFCASSAWTGGDEKLFFGSGTQLSVL.

The chain is built from TRBV7-3 and TRBJ2-3; D gene ambiguous. With 1 base removed from V and 2 bases from J, the gap between germline ends came to 7 bases. This CDR3 region has 14 residues. CDR1 is SGHTA and CDR2 is FQGTGA in the germline V gene. DNA for the CDR3: TGTGCCAGCAGCTTAATGGGATTCACAGATACGCAGTATTTT. Residues: CASSLMGFTDTQYF. Full variable domain (outside the CDR3, taken from reference TRBV7-3 and TRBJ2-3): GAGVSQTPSNKVTEKGKYVELRCDPISGHTALYWYRQSLGQGPEFLIYFQGTGAADDSGLPNDRFFAVRPEGSVSTLKIQRTERGDSAVYLCASSLMGFTDTQYFGPGTRLTVL.

This chain connects TRBV7-3 to TRBJ2-2, with D unclear. V was pared by 5 bases and J by 0 bases, with 16 bases between. The CDR3 covers 17 residues. Germline V gives CDR1 SGHTA, CDR2 FQGTGA. The CDR3 DNA reads TGTGCCAGCAGCCTCTCTGCAGGACCGTCGAACACCGGGGAGCTGTTTTTT. It codes for CASSLSAGPSNTGELFF.

This clone appeared a single time. V and J are TRBV4-1 and TRBJ1-5, with 8 bases lining up with TRBD1. Per germline, CDR1 MGHRA and CDR2 YSYEKL. The CDR3 has 17 amino acids. Unmatched junction bases numbered 6, after V lost 2 bases and J lost 0 bases. This CDR3 reads CASSQRTGTYSNQPQHF. The CDR3 DNA sequence: TGCGCCAGCAGCCAAAGGACAGGGACCTATAGCAATCAGCCCCAGCATTTT.

V and J are TRBV11-2 and TRBJ2-2; the match to TRBD2 covers 7 bases. This CDR3 region has 17 residues. Germline CDR1 and CDR2: SGHAT and FQNNGV. V was clipped by 2 bases and J by 2 bases; unmatched bases: 8. The CDR3 sequence is CASSLSRDYANTGELFF. The DNA of the CDR3 is TGTGCCAGCAGCTTATCCCGGGACTACGCTAACACCGGGGAGCTGTTTTTT.

Concerning this clone: Other nucleotide sequences from this sample produce the same CDR3. This chain connects TRBV11-2 to TRBJ1-2, with 8 bases aligning to TRBD1. Looked up from germline, CDR1 is SGHAT and CDR2 is FQNNGV. The CDR3 has 15 residues. The V and J ends lost 4 bases and 2 bases, in that order; junction bases with no gene match: 6. The CDR3 reads CASSSRQGRNYGYTF. As DNA, the CDR3 is TGTGCCAGCAGCTCCCGACAGGGGCGGAACTATGGCTACACCTTC.

The rearrangement links TRBV6-4 to TRBJ2-1, with 8 bases matching TRBD2. The germline V gene encodes CDR1 MRHNA and CDR2 SNTAGT. The J segment lost 4 bases and the V segment lost 5 bases, leaving 7 bases of the junction unmatched. This CDR3 is 15 amino acids long. The CDR3 sequence: CASSPRGAIYNEQFF. In DNA, the CDR3 is TGTGCCAGCAGTCCGCGGGGGGCGATATACAATGAGCAGTTCTTC.